Below, 5 T cell receptor beta chains from the same sample are listed, as sequenced in a study of T cell responses to AZD1222 COVID-19 vaccine. The repertoire was sequenced with immunoSEQ multiplex PCR; TCRdb's copy has only in-frame clones and lacks some. The sample contains more than 90,000 clones, 88% of which appear only once. Sequencing used peripheral blood, obtained 28 days after the second AZD1222 dose. These receptors all stem from an adult who received the AZD1222 COVID-19 vaccine.

The CDR3 bases are TGTGCCAGCAGCTATGGGTCGGGCGAGCAGTACTTC. As protein: CASSYGSGEQYF. V and J are TRBV21-1 and TRBJ2-7; the tabulated D call, TRBD2, remains unverified against the DNA. TRBV21-1 is tagged as a pseudogene. CDR3 length: 12 amino acids.

The chain uses TRBV5-4 and TRBJ2-5, with TRBD2 matching 10 bases. J was trimmed by 5 bases and V by 0 bases; bases with no gene match: 10. The CDR3 covers 17 residues. Germline CDR1 reads SGHNT; CDR2 reads YYREEE (reference sequence). The CDR3 reads CASSLGTSGAGRETQYF. For the CDR3, the DNA is TGTGCCAGCAGCTTGGGGACTAGCGGTGCCGGAAGGGAGACCCAGTACTTC. Complete variable domain (other parts from reference TRBV5-4 and TRBJ2-5): ETGVTQSPTHLIKTRGQQVTLRCSSQSGHNTVSWYQQALGQGPQFIFQYYREEENGRGNFPPRFSGLQFPNYSSELNVNALELDDSALYLCASSLGTSGAGRETQYFGPGTRLLVL.

V and J are TRBV25-1 and TRBJ1-2, with 7 bases identical to TRBD1. The CDR3 totals 15 residues. Trimming took 6 bases from V and 5 from J; bases not matched to a gene: 12. Germline CDR1 reads MGHDK; CDR2 reads SYGVNS. The CDR3 coding sequence is TGTGCCAGCAGGGGAGGAGGCAGGGGGAGGTATGGCTACACCTTC. Its protein product is CASRGGGRGRYGYTF.

This clone has only one observation. The chain is built from TRBV20-1 and TRBJ1-1; no definite D call. There are 13 residues in the CDR3. From germline, CDR1 is DFQATT and CDR2 SNEGSKA (reference sequence). V was cut by 3 bases and J by 1 base, with 9 bases left in between. The CDR3 here is CSASHLWNTEAFF. The CDR3 bases are TGCAGTGCTAGTCACCTGTGGAACACTGAAGCTTTCTTT.

This clone came up once. CDR3 in amino acids: CASGRTGGTEAFF. CDR3 in DNA: TGTGCCAGCGGAAGGACCGGGGGAACTGAAGCTTTCTTT. The rearrangement joins TRBV12-3 or TRBV12-4 to TRBJ1-1; TRBD1 might be the D (5 bases). V lost 8 bases and J 5 bases, leaving 15 bases between the germline ends. The CDR3 runs to 13 residues.